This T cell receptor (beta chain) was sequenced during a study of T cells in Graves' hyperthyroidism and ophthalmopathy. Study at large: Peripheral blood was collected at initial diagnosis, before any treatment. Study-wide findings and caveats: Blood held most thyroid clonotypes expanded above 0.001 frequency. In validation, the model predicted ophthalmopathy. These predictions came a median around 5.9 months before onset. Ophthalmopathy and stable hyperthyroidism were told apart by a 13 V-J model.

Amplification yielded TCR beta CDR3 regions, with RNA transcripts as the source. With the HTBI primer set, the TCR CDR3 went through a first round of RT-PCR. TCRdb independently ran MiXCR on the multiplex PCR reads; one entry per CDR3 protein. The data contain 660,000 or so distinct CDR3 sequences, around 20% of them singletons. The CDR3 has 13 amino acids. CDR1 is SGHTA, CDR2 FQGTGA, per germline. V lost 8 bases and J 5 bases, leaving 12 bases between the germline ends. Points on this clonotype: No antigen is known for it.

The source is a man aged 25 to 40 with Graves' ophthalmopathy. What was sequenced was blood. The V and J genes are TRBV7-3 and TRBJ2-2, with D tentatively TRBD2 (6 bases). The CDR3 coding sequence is TGTGCCAGCCGGATCGGGGGAACCGGGGAGCTGTTTTTT. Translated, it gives CASRIGGTGELFF.